The rows below give T cell receptor beta chains drawn from one sample of a study of blood T cell repertoires in COVID-19. Only in-frame clones appear in the TCRdb table, and some are missing; sequencing was by immunoSEQ multiplex PCR. The data hold approximately 240,000 clones, with around 85% observed a single time. The specimen was peripheral blood. The receptors originated from a woman between 55 and 75 years old with active or convalescent COVID-19. Both conserved end residues are part of each CDR3. Each record gives: J gene, V gene, CDR3 protein.

>TRBJ2-1|TRBV5-1
CASSLGQDNEQFF
>TRBJ2-3|TRBV4-1
CASSHSLAGGSTDTQYF
>TRBJ1-3|TRBV3-1/TRBV3-2
CASSQAVQTASSGNTIYF
>TRBJ2-3|TRBV3-1/TRBV3-2
CASSQQPGSPPDTQYF
>TRBJ2-2|TRBV6-1
CAGGLAGEGAGELFF
>TRBJ1-6|TRBV19
CASSTVDRGQPLHF
>TRBJ1-2|TRBV3-1/TRBV3-2
CASSPSETGGTYGYTF
>TRBJ2-5|TRBV6-5
CASSIKETQYF
>TRBJ2-5|TRBV2
CASSASGRAEETQYF
>TRBJ2-3|TRBV7-2
CASSQGLALTDTQYF
>TRBJ1-1|TRBV2
CASRMGGNTEAFF
>TRBJ1-2|TRBV15
CATSREQGSYGYTF
>TRBJ2-7|TRBV19
CASSIGTSGEQYF
>TRBJ2-3|TRBV27
CASSLLAGGHTDTQYF
>TRBJ2-1|TRBV11-3
CASSLWSWNENEQFF
>TRBJ1-6|TRBV13
CASSLPGGNSPLHF
>TRBJ2-5|TRBV7-7
CASSLMPGGIGETQYF
>TRBJ2-1|TRBV12-5
CASGLGLAGASEQFF
>TRBJ2-3|TRBV19
CASSTSDRVAYTDTQYF
>TRBJ2-5|TRBV5-1
CASTRDRVISETQYF
>TRBJ2-2|TRBV18
CASSSTVGTGELFF
>TRBJ1-2|TRBV27
CASSLTADSYGYTF
>TRBJ1-4|TRBV27
CASSAGLSGKLFF
>TRBJ1-2|TRBV27
CASSFAGTGWKSGYTF
>TRBJ2-7|TRBV18
CASSPTGTYYEQYF
>TRBJ2-2|TRBV5-8
CASSLWGDRGRLANTGELFF
>TRBJ2-7|TRBV7-6
CASSLDGGGSYEQYF